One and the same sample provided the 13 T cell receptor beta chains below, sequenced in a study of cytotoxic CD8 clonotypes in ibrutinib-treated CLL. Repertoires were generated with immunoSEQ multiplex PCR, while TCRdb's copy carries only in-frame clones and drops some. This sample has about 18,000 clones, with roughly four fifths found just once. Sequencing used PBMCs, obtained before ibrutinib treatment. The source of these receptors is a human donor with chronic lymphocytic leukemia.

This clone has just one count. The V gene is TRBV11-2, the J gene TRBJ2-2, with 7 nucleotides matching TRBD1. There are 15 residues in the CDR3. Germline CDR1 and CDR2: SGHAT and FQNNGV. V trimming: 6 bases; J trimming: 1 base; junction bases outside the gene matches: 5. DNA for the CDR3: TGTGCCAGCAGGCTTAGGACAGGGAACACCGGGGAGCTGTTTTTT. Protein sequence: CASRLRTGNTGELFF.

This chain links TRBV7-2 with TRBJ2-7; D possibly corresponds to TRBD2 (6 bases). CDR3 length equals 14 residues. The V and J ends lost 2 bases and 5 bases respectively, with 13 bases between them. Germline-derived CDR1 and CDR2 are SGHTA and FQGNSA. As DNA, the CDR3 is TGTGCCAGCAGCTTAAGACTAGTTGTTCACGAGCAGTACTTC. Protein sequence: CASSLRLVVHEQYF.

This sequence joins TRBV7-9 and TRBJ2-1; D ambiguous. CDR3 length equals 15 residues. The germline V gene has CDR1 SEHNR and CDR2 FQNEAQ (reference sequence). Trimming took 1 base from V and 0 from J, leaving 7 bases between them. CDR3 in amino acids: CASSLGPSSYNEQFF. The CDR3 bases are TGTGCCAGCAGCTTAGGTCCTAGCTCCTACAATGAGCAGTTCTTC. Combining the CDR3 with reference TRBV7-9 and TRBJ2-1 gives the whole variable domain DTGVSQNPRHKITKRGQNVTFRCDPISEHNRLYWYRQTLGQGPEFLTYFQNEAQLEKSRLLSDRFSAERPKGSFSTLEIQRTEQGDSAMYLCASSLGPSSYNEQFFGPGTRLTVL.

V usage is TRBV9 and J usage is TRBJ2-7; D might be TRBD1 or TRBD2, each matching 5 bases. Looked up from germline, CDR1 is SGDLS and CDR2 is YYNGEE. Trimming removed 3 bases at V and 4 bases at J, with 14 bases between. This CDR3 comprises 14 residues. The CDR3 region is CASSGGGGGYEQYF. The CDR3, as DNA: TGTGCCAGCAGCGGAGGTGGGGGTGGTTACGAGCAGTACTTC. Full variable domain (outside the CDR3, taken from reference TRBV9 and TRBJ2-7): DSGVTQTPKHLITATGQRVTLRCSPRSGDLSVYWYQQSLDQGLQFLIQYYNGEERAKGNILERFSAQQFPDLHSELNLSSLELGDSALYFCASSGGGGGYEQYFGPGTRLTVT.

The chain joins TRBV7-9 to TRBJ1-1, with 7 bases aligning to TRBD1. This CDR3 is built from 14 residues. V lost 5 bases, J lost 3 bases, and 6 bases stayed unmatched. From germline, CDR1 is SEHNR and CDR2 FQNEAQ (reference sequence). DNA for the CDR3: TGTGCCAGCAGCACACAGGGGTGGGACACTGAAGCTTTCTTT. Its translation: CASSTQGWDTEAFF.

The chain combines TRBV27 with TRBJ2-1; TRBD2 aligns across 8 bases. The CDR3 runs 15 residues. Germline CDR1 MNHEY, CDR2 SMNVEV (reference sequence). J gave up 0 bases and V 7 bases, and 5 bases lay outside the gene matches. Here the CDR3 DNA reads TGTGCCAGCACCCGAAGCGGGAGCTCCTACAATGAGCAGTTCTTC. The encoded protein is CASTRSGSSYNEQFF.

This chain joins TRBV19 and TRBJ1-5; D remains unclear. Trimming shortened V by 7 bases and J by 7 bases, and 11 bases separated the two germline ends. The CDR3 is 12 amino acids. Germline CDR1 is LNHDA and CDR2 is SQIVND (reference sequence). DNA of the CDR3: TGTGCCAGTAAATGGTTTGGGCAGCCCCAGCATTTT. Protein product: CASKWFGQPQHF.

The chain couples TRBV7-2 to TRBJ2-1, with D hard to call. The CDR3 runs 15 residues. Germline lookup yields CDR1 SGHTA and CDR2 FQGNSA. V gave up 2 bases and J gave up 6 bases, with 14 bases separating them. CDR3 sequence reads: CASSLHLPALNEQFF. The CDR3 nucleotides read TGTGCCAGCAGCTTACATCTTCCAGCTCTCAATGAGCAGTTCTTC.

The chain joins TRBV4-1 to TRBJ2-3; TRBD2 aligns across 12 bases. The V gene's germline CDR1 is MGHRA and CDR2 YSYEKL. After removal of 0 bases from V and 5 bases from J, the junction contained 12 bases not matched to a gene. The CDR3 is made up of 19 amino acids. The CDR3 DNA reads TGCGCCAGCAGCCAAGATCCTCGGACTAGCGGGATCATGCGAGATACGCAGTATTTT. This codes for CASSQDPRTSGIMRDTQYF.

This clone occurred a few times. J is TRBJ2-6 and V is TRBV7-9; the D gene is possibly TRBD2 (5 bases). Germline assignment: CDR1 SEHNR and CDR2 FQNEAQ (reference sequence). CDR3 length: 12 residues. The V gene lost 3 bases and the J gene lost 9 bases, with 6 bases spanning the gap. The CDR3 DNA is TGTGCCAGCAGCTTGGAGGTCAACGTCCTGACTTTC. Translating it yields CASSLEVNVLTF.

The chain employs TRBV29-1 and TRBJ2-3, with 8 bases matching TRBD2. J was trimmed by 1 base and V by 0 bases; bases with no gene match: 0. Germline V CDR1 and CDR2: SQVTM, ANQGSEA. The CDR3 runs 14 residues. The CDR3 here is CSVEDSGGTDTQYF. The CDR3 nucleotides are TGCAGCGTTGAAGATAGCGGGGGCACAGATACGCAGTATTTT.

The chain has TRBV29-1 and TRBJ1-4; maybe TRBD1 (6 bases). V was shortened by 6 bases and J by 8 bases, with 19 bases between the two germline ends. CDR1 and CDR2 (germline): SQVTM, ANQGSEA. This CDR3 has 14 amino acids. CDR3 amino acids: CSVSLGGAGEKLFF. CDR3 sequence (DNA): TGCAGCGTGTCGTTGGGGGGCGCGGGGGAAAAACTGTTTTTT.

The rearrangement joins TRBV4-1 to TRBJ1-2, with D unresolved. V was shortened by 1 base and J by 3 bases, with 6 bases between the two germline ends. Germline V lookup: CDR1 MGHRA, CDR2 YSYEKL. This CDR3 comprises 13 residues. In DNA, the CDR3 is TGCGCCAGCAGCCAAGGGTTGGACTATGGCTACACCTTC. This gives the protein CASSQGLDYGYTF.